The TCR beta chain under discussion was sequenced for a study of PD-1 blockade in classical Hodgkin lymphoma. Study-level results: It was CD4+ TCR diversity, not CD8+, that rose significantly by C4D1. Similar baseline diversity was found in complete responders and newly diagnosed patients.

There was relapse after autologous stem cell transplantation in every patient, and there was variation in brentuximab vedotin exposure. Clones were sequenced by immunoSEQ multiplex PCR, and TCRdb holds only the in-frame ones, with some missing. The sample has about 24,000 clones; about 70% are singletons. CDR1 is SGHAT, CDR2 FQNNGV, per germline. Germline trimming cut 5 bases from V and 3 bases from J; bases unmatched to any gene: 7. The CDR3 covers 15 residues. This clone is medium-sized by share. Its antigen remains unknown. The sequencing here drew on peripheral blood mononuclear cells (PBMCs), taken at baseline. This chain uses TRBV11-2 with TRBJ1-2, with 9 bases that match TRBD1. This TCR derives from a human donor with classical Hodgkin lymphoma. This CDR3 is CASSEDRGIYYGYTF. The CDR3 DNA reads TGTGCCAGCAGCGAAGACAGGGGGATATACTATGGCTACACCTTC. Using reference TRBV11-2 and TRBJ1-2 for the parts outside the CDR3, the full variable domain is EAGVAQSPRYKIIEKRQSVAFWCNPISGHATLYWYQQILGQGPKLLIQFQNNGVVDDSQLPKDRFSAERLKGVDSTLKIQPAKLEDSAVYLCASSEDRGIYYGYTFGSGTRLTVV.